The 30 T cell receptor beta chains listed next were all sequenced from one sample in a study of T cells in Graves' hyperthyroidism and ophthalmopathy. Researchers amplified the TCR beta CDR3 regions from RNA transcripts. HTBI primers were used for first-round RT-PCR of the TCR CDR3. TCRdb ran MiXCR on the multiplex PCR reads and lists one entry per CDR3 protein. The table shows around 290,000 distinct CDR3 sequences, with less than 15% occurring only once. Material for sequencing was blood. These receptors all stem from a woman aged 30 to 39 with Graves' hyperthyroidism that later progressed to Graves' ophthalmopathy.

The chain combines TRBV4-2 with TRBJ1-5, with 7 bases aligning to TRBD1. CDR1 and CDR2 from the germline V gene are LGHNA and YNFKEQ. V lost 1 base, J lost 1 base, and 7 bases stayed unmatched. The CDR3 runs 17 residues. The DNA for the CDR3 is TGTGCCAGCAGCCAAGGACAGGGAGAATTCAGCAATCAGCCCCAGCATTTT. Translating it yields CASSQGQGEFSNQPQHF.

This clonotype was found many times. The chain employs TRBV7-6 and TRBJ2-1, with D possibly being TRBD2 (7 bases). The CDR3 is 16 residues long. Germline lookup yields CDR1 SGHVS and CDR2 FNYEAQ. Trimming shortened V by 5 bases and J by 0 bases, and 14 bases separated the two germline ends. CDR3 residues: CASSTLADSSYNEQFF. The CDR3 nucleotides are TGTGCCAGCAGCACCCTAGCGGACAGCTCCTACAATGAGCAGTTCTTC.

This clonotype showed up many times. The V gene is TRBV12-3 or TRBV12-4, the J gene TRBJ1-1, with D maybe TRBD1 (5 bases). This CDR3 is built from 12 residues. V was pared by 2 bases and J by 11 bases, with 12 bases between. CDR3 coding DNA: TGTGCCAGCAGTTTAAGGGGCCCCGGGGCTTTCTTT. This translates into CASSLRGPGAFF.

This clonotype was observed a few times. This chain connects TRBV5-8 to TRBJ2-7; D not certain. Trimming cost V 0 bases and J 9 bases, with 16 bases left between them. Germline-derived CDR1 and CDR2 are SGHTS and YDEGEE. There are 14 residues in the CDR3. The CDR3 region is CASSLESISKAQYF. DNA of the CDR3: TGTGCCAGCAGCTTGGAGTCAATCTCAAAGGCGCAGTACTTC.

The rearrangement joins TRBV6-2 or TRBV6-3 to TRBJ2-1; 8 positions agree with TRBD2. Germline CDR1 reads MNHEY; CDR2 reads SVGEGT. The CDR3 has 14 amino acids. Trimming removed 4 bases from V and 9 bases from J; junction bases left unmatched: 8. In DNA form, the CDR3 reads TGTGCCAGCAGTTTCACCCACCTAGCGGGTGAGCAGTTCTTC. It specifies CASSFTHLAGEQFF.

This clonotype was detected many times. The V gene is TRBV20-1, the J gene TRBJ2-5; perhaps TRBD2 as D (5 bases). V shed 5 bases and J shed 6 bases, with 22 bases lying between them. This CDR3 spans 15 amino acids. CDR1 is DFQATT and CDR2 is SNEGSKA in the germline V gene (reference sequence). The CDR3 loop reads CSALSLDVGMKTQYF. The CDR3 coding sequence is TGCAGTGCTTTGTCACTAGACGTTGGGATGAAGACCCAGTACTTC.

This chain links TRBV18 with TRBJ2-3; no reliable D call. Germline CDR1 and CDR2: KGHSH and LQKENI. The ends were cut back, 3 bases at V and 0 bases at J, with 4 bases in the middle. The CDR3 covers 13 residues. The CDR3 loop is CASSPTSTDTQYF. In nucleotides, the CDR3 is TGTGCCAGCTCACCGACTAGCACAGATACGCAGTATTTT.

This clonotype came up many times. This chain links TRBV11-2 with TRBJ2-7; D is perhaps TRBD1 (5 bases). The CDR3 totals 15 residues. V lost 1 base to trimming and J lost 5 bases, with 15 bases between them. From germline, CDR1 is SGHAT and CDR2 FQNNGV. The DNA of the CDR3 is TGTGCCAGCAGCTTAGTAGGCAGGGCAGTAGACGAGCAGTACTTC. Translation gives CASSLVGRAVDEQYF. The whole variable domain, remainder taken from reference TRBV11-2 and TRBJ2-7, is EAGVAQSPRYKIIEKRQSVAFWCNPISGHATLYWYQQILGQGPKLLIQFQNNGVVDDSQLPKDRFSAERLKGVDSTLKIQPAKLEDSAVYLCASSLVGRAVDEQYFGPGTRLTVT.

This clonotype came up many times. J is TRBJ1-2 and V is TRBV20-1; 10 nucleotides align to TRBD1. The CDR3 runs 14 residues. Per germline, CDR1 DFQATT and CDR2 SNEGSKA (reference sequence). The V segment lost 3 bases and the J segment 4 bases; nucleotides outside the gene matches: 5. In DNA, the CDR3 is TGCAGTGCTAGTTCCCGACAGGGGGCCTATGGCTACACCTTC. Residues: CSASSRQGAYGYTF.

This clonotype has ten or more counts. For the CDR3, the DNA is TGTGCCATCAGTGAGACCCAAGAGACCCAGTACTTC. Protein: CAISETQETQYF. The rearrangement uses TRBV10-3 and TRBJ2-5; D unclear. The CDR3 runs to 12 residues. Germline loops: CDR1 ENHRY, CDR2 SYGVKD. V lost 2 bases and J lost 1, with 2 bases in between.

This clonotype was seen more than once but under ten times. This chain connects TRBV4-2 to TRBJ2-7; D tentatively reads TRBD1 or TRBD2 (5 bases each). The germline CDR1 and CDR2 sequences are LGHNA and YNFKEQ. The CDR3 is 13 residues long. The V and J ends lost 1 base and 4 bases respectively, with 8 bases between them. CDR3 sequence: CASSQGDGYEQYF. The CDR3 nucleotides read TGTGCCAGCAGCCAAGGGGACGGGTACGAGCAGTACTTC.

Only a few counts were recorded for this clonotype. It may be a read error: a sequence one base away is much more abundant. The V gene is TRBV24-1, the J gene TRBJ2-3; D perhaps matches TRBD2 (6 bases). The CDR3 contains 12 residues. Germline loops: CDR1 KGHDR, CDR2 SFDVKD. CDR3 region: CATSGSTGTQYF. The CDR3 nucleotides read TGTGCCACTAGCGGATCCACAGGTACGCAGTATTTT.

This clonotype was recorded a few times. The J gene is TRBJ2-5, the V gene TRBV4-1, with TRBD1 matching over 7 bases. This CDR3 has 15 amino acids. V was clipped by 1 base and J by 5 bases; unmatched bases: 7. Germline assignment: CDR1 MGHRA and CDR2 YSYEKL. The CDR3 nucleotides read TGCGCCAGCAGCCAAGCGTCTGACAGGGATGAGACCCAGTACTTC. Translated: CASSQASDRDETQYF.

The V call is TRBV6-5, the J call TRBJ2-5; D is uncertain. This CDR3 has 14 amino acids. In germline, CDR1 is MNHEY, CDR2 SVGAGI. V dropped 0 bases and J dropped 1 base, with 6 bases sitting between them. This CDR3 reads CASSYSGSQETQYF. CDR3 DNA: TGTGCCAGCAGTTACTCCGGAAGCCAAGAGACCCAGTACTTC.

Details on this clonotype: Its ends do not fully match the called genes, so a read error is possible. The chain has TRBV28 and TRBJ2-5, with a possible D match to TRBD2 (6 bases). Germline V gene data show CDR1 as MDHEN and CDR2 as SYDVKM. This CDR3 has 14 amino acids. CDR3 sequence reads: CASSSREFQKTQYF. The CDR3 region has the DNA TGTGCCAGCAGCTCCCGGGAGTTCCAAAAGACCCAGTACTTC.

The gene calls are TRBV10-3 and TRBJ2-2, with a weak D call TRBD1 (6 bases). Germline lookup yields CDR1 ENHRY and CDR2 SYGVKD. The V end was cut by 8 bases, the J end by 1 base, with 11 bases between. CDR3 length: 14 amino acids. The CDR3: CAILGTMNTGELFF. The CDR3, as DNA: TGTGCCATCTTGGGGACAATGAACACCGGGGAGCTGTTTTTT.

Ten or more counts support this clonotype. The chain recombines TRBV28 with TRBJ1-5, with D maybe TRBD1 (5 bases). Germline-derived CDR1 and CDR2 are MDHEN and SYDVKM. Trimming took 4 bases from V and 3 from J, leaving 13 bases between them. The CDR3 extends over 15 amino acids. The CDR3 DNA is TGTGCCAGCAGTTATAGTCCGGGGACCAATCAGCCCCAGCATTTT. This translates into CASSYSPGTNQPQHF. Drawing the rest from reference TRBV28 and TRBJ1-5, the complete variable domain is DVKVTQSSRYLVKRTGEKVFLECVQDMDHENMFWYRQDPGLGLRLIYFSYDVKMKEKGDIPEGYSVSREKKERFSLILESASTNQTSMYLCASSYSPGTNQPQHFGDGTRLSIL.

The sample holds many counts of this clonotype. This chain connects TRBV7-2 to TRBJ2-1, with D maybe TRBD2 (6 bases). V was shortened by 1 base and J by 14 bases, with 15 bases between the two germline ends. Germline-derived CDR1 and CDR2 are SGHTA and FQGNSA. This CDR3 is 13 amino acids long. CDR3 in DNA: TGTGCCAGCAGCTTAGTGCTCGGCGGGGCGGAGTTCTTC. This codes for CASSLVLGGAEFF.

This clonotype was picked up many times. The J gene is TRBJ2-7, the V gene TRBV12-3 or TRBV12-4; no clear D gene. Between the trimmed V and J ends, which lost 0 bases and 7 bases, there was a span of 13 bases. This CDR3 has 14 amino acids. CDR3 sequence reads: CASSLALVVREQYF. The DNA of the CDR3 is TGTGCCAGCAGTTTAGCCCTAGTCGTGCGGGAGCAGTACTTC.

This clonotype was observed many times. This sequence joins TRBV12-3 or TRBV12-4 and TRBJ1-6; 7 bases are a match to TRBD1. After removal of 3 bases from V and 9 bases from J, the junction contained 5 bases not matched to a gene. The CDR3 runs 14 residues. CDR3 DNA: TGTGCCAGCAGTTTTACAGGGGAGGTTTCACCCCTCCACTTT. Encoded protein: CASSFTGEVSPLHF.

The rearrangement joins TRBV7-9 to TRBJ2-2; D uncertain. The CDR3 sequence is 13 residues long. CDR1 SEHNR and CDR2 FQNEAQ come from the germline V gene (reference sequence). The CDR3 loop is CASRTANTGELFF. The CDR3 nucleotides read TGTGCAAGCCGGACGGCGAACACCGGGGAGCTGTTTTTT.

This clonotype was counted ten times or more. The CDR3 nucleotides read TGTGCCAGCAGCAGGGGGCGAGGCCCTCAAAGCTCCTACAATGAGCAGTTCTTC. Protein product: CASSRGRGPQSSYNEQFF. The rearrangement links TRBV7-3 to TRBJ2-1, with TRBD1 matching 7 bases. CDR1 and CDR2 (germline): SGHTA, FQGTGA. The CDR3 runs 18 residues. V dropped 5 bases and J dropped 0; count of bases not matched to a gene: 13.

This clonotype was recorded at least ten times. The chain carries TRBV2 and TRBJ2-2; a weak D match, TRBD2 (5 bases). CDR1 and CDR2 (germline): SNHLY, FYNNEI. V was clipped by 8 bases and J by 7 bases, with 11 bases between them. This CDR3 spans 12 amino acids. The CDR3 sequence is CASHLAIGELFF. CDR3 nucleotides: TGTGCCAGCCATCTAGCAATCGGGGAGCTGTTTTTT.

CDR3 region: CSVDNASGSGANVLTF. The CDR3 nucleotides are TGCAGCGTTGACAACGCTAGCGGCTCTGGGGCCAACGTCCTGACTTTC. V gene TRBV29-1 combines with J gene TRBJ2-6; 7 bases are a match to TRBD2. V shed 3 bases, J shed 0 bases, and the junction held 5 bases outside the gene matches. The CDR3 is made up of 16 amino acids. Germline V gene data show CDR1 as SQVTM and CDR2 as ANQGSEA.

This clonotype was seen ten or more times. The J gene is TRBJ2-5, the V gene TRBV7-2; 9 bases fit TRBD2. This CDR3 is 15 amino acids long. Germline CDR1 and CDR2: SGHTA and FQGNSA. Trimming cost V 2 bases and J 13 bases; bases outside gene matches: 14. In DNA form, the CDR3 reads TGTGCCAGCAGCTTACAGACTAGCGGCACTACTCCTTGGTACTTC. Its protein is CASSLQTSGTTPWYF.

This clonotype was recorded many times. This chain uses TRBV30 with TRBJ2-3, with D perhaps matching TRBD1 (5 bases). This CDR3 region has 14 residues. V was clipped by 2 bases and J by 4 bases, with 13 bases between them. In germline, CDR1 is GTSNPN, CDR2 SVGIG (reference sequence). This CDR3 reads CAWSYGQGADTQYF. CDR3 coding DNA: TGTGCCTGGAGTTACGGACAAGGGGCAGATACGCAGTATTTT.

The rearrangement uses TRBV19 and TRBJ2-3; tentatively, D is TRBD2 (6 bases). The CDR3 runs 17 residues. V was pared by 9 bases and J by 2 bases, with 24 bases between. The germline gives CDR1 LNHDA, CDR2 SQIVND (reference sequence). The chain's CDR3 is CARPNPYSGGATDTQYF. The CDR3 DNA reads TGTGCCAGGCCGAACCCATATAGCGGAGGGGCCACAGATACGCAGTATTTT.

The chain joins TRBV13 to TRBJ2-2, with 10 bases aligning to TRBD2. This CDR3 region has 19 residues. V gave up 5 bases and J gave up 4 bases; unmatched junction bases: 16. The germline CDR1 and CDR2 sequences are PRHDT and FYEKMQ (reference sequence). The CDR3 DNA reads TGTGCCAGCAGCCCTAGAAGCGGGAGGGCGATGTGGGGCACCGGGGAGCTGTTTTTT. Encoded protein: CASSPRSGRAMWGTGELFF.

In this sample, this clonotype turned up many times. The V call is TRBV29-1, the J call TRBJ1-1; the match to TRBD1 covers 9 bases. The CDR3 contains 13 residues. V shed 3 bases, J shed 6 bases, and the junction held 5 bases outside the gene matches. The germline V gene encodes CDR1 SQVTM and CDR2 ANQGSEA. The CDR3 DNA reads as TGCAGCGTTGATCGACAGGGGGTACCTGAAGCTTTCTTT. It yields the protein CSVDRQGVPEAFF.

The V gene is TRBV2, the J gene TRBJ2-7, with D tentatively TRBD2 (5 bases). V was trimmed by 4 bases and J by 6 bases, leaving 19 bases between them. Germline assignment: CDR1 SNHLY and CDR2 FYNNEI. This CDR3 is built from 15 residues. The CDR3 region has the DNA TGTGCCAGCAGTGCTCTTGGGTTTGAGGGCCTCGAGCAGTACTTC. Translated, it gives CASSALGFEGLEQYF.